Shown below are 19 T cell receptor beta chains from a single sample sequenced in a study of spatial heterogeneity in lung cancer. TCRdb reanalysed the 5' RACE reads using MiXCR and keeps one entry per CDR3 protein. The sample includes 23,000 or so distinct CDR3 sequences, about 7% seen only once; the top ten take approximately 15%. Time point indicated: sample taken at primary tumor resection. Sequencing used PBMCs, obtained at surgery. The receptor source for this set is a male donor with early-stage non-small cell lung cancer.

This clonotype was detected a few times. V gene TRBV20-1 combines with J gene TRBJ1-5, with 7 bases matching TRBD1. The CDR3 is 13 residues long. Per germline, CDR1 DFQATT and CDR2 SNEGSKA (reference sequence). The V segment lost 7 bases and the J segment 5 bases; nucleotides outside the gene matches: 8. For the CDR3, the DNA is TGCAGTGGCAGGGGGGCTACCTATCAGCCCCAGCATTTT. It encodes CSGRGATYQPQHF.

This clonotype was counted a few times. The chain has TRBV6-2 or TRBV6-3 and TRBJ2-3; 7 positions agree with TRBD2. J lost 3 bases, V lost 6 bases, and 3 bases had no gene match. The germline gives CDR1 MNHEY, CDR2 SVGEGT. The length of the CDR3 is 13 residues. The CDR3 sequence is CASRRGTTDTQYF. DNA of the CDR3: TGTGCCAGCAGGCGGGGGACTACAGATACGCAGTATTTT.

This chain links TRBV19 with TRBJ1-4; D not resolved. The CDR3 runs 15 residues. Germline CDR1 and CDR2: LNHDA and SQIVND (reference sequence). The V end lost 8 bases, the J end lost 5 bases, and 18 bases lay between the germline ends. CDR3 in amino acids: CASGEGPSGNEKLFF. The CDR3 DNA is TGTGCCAGTGGAGAAGGACCCTCGGGGAATGAAAAACTGTTTTTT.

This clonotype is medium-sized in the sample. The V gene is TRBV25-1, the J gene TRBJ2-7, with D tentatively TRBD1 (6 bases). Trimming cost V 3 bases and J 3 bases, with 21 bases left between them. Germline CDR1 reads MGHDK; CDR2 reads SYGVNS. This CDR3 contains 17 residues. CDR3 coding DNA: TGTGCCAGCAGTGACCCTAACCCCGGACAGACCATCTACGAGCAGTACTTC. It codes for CASSDPNPGQTIYEQYF.

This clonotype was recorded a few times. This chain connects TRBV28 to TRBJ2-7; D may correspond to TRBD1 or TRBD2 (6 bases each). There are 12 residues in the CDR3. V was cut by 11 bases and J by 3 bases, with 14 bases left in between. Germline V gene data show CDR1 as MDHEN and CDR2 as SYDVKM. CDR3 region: CAWGAAGYEQYF. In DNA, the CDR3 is TGTGCCTGGGGGGCCGCCGGCTACGAGCAGTACTTC.

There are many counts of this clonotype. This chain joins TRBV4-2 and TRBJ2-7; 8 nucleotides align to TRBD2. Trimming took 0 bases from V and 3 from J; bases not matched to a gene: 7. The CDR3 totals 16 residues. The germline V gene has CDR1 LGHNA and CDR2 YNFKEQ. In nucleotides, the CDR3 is TGTGCCAGCAGCCAAGAAGTACGCAGCGGGAGCTACGAGCAGTACTTC. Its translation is CASSQEVRSGSYEQYF.

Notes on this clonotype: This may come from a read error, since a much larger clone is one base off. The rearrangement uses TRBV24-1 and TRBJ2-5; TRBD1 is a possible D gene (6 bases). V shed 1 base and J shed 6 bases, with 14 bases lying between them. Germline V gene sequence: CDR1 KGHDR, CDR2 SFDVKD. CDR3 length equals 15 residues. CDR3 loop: CATSDLSRGGKTQYF. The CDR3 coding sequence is TGTGCCACCAGTGATTTATCGAGAGGGGGAAAGACCCAGTACTTC.

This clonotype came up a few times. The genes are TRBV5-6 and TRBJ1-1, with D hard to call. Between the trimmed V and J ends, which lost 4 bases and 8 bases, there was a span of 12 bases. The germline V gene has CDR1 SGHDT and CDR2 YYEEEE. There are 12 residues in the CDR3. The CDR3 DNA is TGTGCCAGCAGCAGGCGAACCGACGAAGCTTTCTTT. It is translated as CASSRRTDEAFF.

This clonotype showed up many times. CDR3 loop: CASSFGNYGYTF. CDR3 DNA: TGTGCCAGCAGTTTTGGAAACTATGGCTACACCTTC. J is TRBJ1-2 and V is TRBV12-3 or TRBV12-4; D uncertain. This CDR3 is 12 amino acids long. Deletions cut 3 bases from V and 2 bases from J, with 4 bases between.

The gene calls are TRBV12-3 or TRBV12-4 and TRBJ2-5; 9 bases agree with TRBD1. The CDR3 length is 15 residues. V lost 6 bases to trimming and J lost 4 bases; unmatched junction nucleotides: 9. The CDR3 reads CASSGTGRRAETQYF. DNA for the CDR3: TGTGCCAGCAGCGGGACAGGGAGGAGAGCAGAGACCCAGTACTTC.

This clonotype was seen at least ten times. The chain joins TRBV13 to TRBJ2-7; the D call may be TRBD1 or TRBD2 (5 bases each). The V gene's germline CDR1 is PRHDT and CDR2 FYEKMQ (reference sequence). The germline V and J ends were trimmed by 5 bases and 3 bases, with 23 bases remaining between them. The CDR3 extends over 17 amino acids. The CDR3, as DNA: TGTGCCAGCAGCCGTACCCGGGGCGTCAGACCCCACTACGAGCAGTACTTC. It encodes CASSRTRGVRPHYEQYF.

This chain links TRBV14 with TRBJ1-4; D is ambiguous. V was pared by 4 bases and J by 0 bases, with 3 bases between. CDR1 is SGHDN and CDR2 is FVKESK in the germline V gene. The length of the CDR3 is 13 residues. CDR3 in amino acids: CASSLPTNEKLFF. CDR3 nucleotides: TGTGCCAGCAGCCTACCAACTAATGAAAAACTGTTTTTT.

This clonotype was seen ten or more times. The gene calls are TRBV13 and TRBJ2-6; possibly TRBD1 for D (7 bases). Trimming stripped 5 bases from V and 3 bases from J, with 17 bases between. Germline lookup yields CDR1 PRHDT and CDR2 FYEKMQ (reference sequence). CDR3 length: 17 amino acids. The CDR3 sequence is CASSGGGRRLGANVLTF. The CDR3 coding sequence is TGTGCCAGCAGCGGAGGGGGCAGAAGGCTTGGGGCCAACGTCCTGACTTTC.

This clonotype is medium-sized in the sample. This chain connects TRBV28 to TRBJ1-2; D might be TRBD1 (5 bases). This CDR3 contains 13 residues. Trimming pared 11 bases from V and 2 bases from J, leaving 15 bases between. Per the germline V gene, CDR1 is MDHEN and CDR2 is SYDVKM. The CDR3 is CASSGRANYGYTF. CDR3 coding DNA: TGTGCCTCCAGCGGCAGGGCCAACTATGGCTACACCTTC.

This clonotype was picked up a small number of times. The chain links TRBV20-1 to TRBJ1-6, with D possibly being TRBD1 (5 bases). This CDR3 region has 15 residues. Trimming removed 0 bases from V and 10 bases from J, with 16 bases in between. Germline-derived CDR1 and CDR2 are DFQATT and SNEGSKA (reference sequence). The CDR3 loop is CSARDRTPSGSPLHF. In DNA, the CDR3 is TGCAGTGCTAGAGATCGGACACCGAGTGGGTCACCCCTCCACTTT.

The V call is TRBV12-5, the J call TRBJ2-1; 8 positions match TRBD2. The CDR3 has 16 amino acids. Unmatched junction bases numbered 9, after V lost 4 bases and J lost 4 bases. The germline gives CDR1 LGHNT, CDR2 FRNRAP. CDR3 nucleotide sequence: TGTGCTAGTGGTTCCGCGGCGGGAGGCAGTTACAATGAGCAGTTCTTC. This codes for CASGSAAGGSYNEQFF.

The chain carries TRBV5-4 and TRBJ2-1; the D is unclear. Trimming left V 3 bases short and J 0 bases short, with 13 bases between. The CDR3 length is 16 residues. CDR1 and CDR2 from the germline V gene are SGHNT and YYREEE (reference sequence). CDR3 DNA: TGTGCCAGCAGCTCCCCCGACGGAAGCTCCTACAATGAGCAGTTCTTC. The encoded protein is CASSSPDGSSYNEQFF.

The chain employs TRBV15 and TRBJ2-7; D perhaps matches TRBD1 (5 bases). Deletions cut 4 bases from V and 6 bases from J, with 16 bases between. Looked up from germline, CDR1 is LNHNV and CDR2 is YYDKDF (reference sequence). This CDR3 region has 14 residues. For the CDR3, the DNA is TGTGCCACCAGCATTATTAGGGGTAGCCGCGAGCAGTACTTC. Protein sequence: CATSIIRGSREQYF.

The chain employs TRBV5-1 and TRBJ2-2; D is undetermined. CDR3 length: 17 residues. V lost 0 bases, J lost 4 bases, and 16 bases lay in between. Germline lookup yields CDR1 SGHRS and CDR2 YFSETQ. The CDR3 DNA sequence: TGCGCCAGCAGCTTGGACGCAAGCACGTCAAGCACCGGGGAGCTGTTTTTT. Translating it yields CASSLDASTSSTGELFF.